What follows are 17 T cell receptor beta chains derived from one specimen sequenced in a study of cytomegalovirus exposure and HLA in healthy donors. Primers: 60 Vbeta forward and 13 Jbeta reverse. Produced via immunoSEQ multiplex PCR; TCRdb's table is partial and in-frame only. The top ten hold approximately 2.1% of the sample, which has 90,000 to 120,000 clones, 81% seen once. The sample taken for sequencing was PBMCs. The receptor source for this set is a man younger than 40 in good health and CMV-seronegative.

This rearrangement joins TRBV4-2 to TRBJ1-3; a possible D gene is TRBD1 (5 bases). Germline V gives CDR1 LGHNA, CDR2 YNFKEQ. Trimming pared 4 bases from V and 0 bases from J, leaving 16 bases between. The CDR3 spans 17 residues. The CDR3 DNA follows: TGTGCCAGCAGCCCCGCAGGAGGGGCCAACTCTGGAAACACCATATATTTT. It translates to CASSPAGGANSGNTIYF.

The chain couples TRBV25-1 to TRBJ2-7, with TRBD2 matching 7 bases. Germline V gives CDR1 MGHDK, CDR2 SYGVNS. The V gene end was trimmed by 5 bases and the J gene end by 9 bases; junction bases not matched to a gene: 10. CDR3 length: 13 residues. The CDR3 reads CASSSWGGEAQYF. CDR3 DNA: TGTGCCAGCAGTTCCTGGGGGGGGGAGGCGCAGTACTTC.

This chain links TRBV7-3 with TRBJ2-1, with D perhaps TRBD2 (7 bases). The CDR3 sequence is 16 residues long. V lost 3 bases and J lost 1, with 13 bases in between. CDR1 and CDR2 (germline): SGHTA, FQGTGA. The CDR3 region has the DNA TGTGCCAGCAGCTTTGTGGCGGGGGCATCCTACAATGAGCAGTTCTTC. Its translation is CASSFVAGASYNEQFF.

This chain connects TRBV6-1 to TRBJ2-5; TRBD2 aligns across 7 bases. The trim removed 1 base at V and 5 bases at J, leaving 7 bases unmatched. CDR1 MNHNS and CDR2 SASEGT come from the germline V gene. This CDR3 is built from 15 residues. The CDR3 loop is CASSEDGRGRETQYF. CDR3 DNA sequence: TGTGCCAGCAGTGAAGATGGGAGGGGACGGGAGACCCAGTACTTC.

The V and J genes are TRBV2 and TRBJ1-1; 11 positions agree with TRBD1. The CDR3 loop spans 15 amino acids. The ends lost 6 bases at V and 5 bases at J; junction bases unmatched: 8. Germline-derived CDR1 and CDR2 are SNHLY and FYNNEI. The CDR3 loop reads CASRWTGGAYTEAFF. The DNA for the CDR3 is TGTGCCAGCAGATGGACAGGGGGCGCATATACTGAAGCTTTCTTT.

This chain joins TRBV5-1 and TRBJ2-1; TRBD2 matches at 8 bases. CDR1 is SGHRS, CDR2 YFSETQ, per germline. Losses at the gene ends were 4 bases for V and 10 bases for J; bases not matched to a gene: 16. The CDR3 loop spans 16 amino acids. The CDR3 DNA is TGCGCCAGCAGCCCGGGAGGGAGCGGGAGAGTATGGGAGCAGTTCTTC. This gives the protein CASSPGGSGRVWEQFF.

V usage is TRBV9 and J usage is TRBJ2-2; TRBD1 matches at 7 bases. From germline, CDR1 is SGDLS and CDR2 YYNGEE. The CDR3 runs to 15 residues. After removal of 2 bases from V and 2 bases from J, the junction contained 3 bases not matched to a gene. The CDR3 is CASSVTGTNTGELFF. For the CDR3, the DNA is TGTGCCAGCAGCGTGACAGGGACCAACACCGGGGAGCTGTTTTTT.

The J gene is TRBJ1-2, the V gene TRBV6-4; no reliable D call. V gave up 2 bases and J gave up 8 bases, with 18 bases separating them. CDR3 length equals 15 residues. Germline loops: CDR1 MRHNA, CDR2 SNTAGT. The chain's CDR3 is CASSDHNPGLGGYTF. CDR3 nucleotide sequence: TGTGCCAGCAGTGACCATAACCCAGGCCTCGGCGGCTACACCTTC.

The chain recombines TRBV6-5 with TRBJ2-1; D might be TRBD1 (7 bases). The CDR3 covers 15 residues. V gave up 6 bases and J gave up 3 bases, with 15 bases separating them. Germline V CDR1 and CDR2: MNHEY, SVGAGI. CDR3 in amino acids: CASSRAGGSYNEQFF. The DNA of the CDR3 is TGTGCCAGCAGCCGAGCAGGGGGGAGCTACAATGAGCAGTTCTTC.

The chain carries TRBV23-1 and TRBJ1-6; the D gene is possibly TRBD1 (5 bases). TRBV23-1 is flagged as an ORF with uncertain function. The CDR3 sequence is 14 residues long. Between the trimmed V and J ends, which lost 3 bases and 13 bases, there was a span of 16 bases. The CDR3 sequence: CASSHSRATRPLHF. CDR3 DNA sequence: TGCGCCAGCAGTCATTCCAGGGCCACTCGGCCCCTCCACTTT.

This sequence joins TRBV11-2 and TRBJ2-1; D remains unclear. The CDR3 runs to 11 residues. The V and J ends lost 5 bases and 10 bases respectively, with 9 bases between them. Germline V gene lookup returns CDR1 SGHAT and CDR2 FQNNGV. CDR3 DNA: TGTGCCAGCAGCCAACTCCGGGAGCAGTTCTTC. This gives the protein CASSQLREQFF. Using reference TRBV11-2 and TRBJ2-1 for the parts outside the CDR3, the full variable domain is EAGVAQSPRYKIIEKRQSVAFWCNPISGHATLYWYQQILGQGPKLLIQFQNNGVVDDSQLPKDRFSAERLKGVDSTLKIQPAKLEDSAVYLCASSQLREQFFGPGTRLTVL.

This chain joins TRBV6-1 and TRBJ2-4; 7 nucleotides agree with TRBD2. With 3 bases clipped from V and 3 bases from J, the junction kept 2 bases outside the gene matches. The CDR3 is 14 residues long. Germline CDR1 reads MNHNS; CDR2 reads SASEGT. As DNA, the CDR3 is TGTGCCAGCAGTGAGGGGGGGGTCAAAAACATTCAGTACTTC. It codes for CASSEGGVKNIQYF.

The gene calls are TRBV2 and TRBJ1-1; TRBD1 matches 9 bases. The CDR3 totals 14 residues. From germline, CDR1 is SNHLY and CDR2 FYNNEI. V shed 6 bases and J 1 base; nucleotides not matched to a gene: 3. The CDR3 DNA reads TGTGCCAGCAGATACAGGGGGCAGAACACTGAAGCTTTCTTT. This encodes CASRYRGQNTEAFF.

The chain recombines TRBV5-1 with TRBJ1-1, with D unclear. CDR1 and CDR2 (germline): SGHRS, YFSETQ. This CDR3 comprises 15 residues. V was pared by 2 bases and J by 5 bases, with 16 bases between. The CDR3 sequence: CASSFIGPEGTEAFF. The CDR3 DNA reads as TGCGCCAGCAGCTTTATCGGCCCGGAGGGAACTGAAGCTTTCTTT.

The rearrangement joins TRBV5-1 to TRBJ2-7; possibly TRBD1 for D (8 bases). V gave up 2 bases and J gave up 7 bases, with 16 bases separating them. CDR3 length equals 14 residues. From germline, CDR1 is SGHRS and CDR2 YFSETQ. The CDR3 spells CASSLETGGEEQYF. The DNA for the CDR3 is TGCGCCAGCAGCTTAGAAACAGGGGGGGAAGAGCAGTACTTC.

The CDR3 DNA is TGTGCCAGCAGTGAATCAGGGTGGACTGAAGCTTTCTTT. It yields the protein CASSESGWTEAFF. The J gene is TRBJ1-1, the V gene TRBV25-1, with D possibly being TRBD1 (5 bases). The CDR3 covers 13 residues. Between the trimmed V and J ends, which lost 1 base and 5 bases, there was a span of 8 bases. CDR1 and CDR2 from the germline V gene are MGHDK and SYGVNS.

The J gene is TRBJ1-1, the V gene TRBV4-1; D call uncertain. The length of the CDR3 is 16 residues. Trimming removed 2 bases at V and 1 base at J, with 14 bases between. Germline values: CDR1 MGHRA, CDR2 YSYEKL. The CDR3 DNA reads as TGCGCCAGCAGCCAATCCGAGGGAGGAGGGAACACTGAAGCTTTCTTT. Amino acids: CASSQSEGGGNTEAFF.